The 14 T cell receptor beta chains listed next were all sequenced from one sample in a study of patients and donors after allogeneic stem cell transplantation. In TCRdb, the RT-PCR reads were re-called with MiXCR into one record per CDR3 protein. The sample consists of over 30,000 distinct CDR3 sequences, about two fifths of them appearing once. The sequenced sample was blood, either unsorted or a sorted T cell fraction (not recorded which). The origin of the receptors is a human donor who was either an allogeneic HSCT recipient or a stem cell or donor lymphocyte infusion donor (not recorded which). It is not recorded whose cells these are; they may come from a transplant donor.

V is TRBV5-1 and J is TRBJ2-5; 8 nucleotides align to TRBD1. The CDR3 has 15 amino acids. V lost 5 bases, J lost 9 bases, and 15 bases stayed unmatched. Germline V lookup: CDR1 SGHRS, CDR2 YFSETQ. The CDR3 sequence is CASSHGTGLKEAQYF. The CDR3 bases are TGCGCCAGCAGTCATGGGACAGGCCTTAAGGAGGCCCAGTACTTC.

This rearrangement joins TRBV10-3 to TRBJ1-2; D call uncertain. Germline V lookup: CDR1 ENHRY, CDR2 SYGVKD. The CDR3 spans 14 residues. The ends were cut back, 4 bases at V and 0 bases at J, with 9 bases in the middle. The CDR3 is CAISGWITNYGYTF. DNA for the CDR3: TGTGCCATCAGTGGATGGATAACTAACTATGGCTACACCTTC.

The V and J genes are TRBV28 and TRBJ2-3; 12 positions agree with TRBD2. Germline CDR1 MDHEN, CDR2 SYDVKM. The length of the CDR3 is 15 residues. V gave up 6 bases and J gave up 8 bases; unmatched junction bases: 9. CDR3 in amino acids: CASSPTSGGLGTQYF. CDR3 coding DNA: TGTGCCAGCAGCCCGACTAGCGGGGGCCTAGGTACGCAGTATTTT.

This clonotype has only a few counts. V and J are TRBV1 and TRBJ2-3; TRBD1 is the table's D call and was not checked against the DNA. TRBV1 is designated a pseudogene. The CDR3 totals 13 residues. The CDR3 reads CTSSYVWGDTQYF. The CDR3 nucleotides read TGCACCAGCAGCTACGTCTGGGGGGATACGCAGTATTTT.

J is TRBJ2-1 and V is TRBV6-2 or TRBV6-3; D could derive from TRBD1 or TRBD2 (5 bases each). Germline CDR1 is MNHEY and CDR2 is SVGEGT. Trimming removed 7 bases at V and 7 bases at J, with 14 bases between. The CDR3 is 13 amino acids. Here the CDR3 DNA reads TGTGCCAGCAAGGGACCCCAATTAAATGAGCAGTTCTTC. Its translation: CASKGPQLNEQFF.

In this sample, this clonotype turned up many times. The chain employs TRBV5-1 and TRBJ1-5, with D hard to call. The CDR3 totals 14 residues. Between the trimmed V and J ends, which lost 0 bases and 3 bases, there was a span of 7 bases. Per germline, CDR1 SGHRS and CDR2 YFSETQ. Here the CDR3 DNA reads TGCGCCAGCAGCTTGGAACCGTTCAATCAGCCCCAGCATTTT. It yields the protein CASSLEPFNQPQHF. The full variable domain, in which reference TRBV5-1 and TRBJ1-5 provide the parts outside the CDR3, is KAGVTQTPRYLIKTRGQQVTLSCSPISGHRSVSWYQQTPGQGLQFLFEYFSETQRNKGNFPGRFSGRQFSNSRSEMNVSTLELGDSALYLCASSLEPFNQPQHFGDGTRLSIL.

The chain links TRBV7-6 to TRBJ2-2, with D unclear. Germline CDR1 is SGHVS and CDR2 is FNYEAQ. Trimming cost V 8 bases and J 6 bases, with 10 bases left between them. CDR3 size: 12 residues. DNA for the CDR3: TGTGCCAGCGGGCTTGGGCCCGGGGAGCTGTTTTTT. Protein sequence: CASGLGPGELFF.

The chain recombines TRBV4-3 with TRBJ1-1; D is possibly TRBD1 (5 bases). V lost 1 base and J 4 bases, leaving 10 bases between the germline ends. Per germline, CDR1 LGHNA and CDR2 YSLEER. CDR3 length: 14 residues. The chain's CDR3 is CASSQATRVTEAFF. The CDR3 nucleotides read TGCGCCAGCAGCCAAGCAACCAGGGTCACTGAAGCTTTCTTT.

This sequence joins TRBV20-1 and TRBJ1-6; 8 nucleotides align to TRBD1. After removal of 8 bases from V and 5 bases from J, the junction contained 2 bases not matched to a gene. The CDR3 runs to 12 residues. Germline V CDR1 and CDR2: DFQATT, SNEGSKA (reference sequence). The CDR3 sequence: CSLTGDNSPLHF. CDR3 sequence (DNA): TGCAGTCTGACAGGGGATAATTCACCCCTCCACTTT.

Only a few counts were recorded for this clonotype. V is TRBV24-1 and J is TRBJ2-1; the D gene is possibly TRBD1 (6 bases). CDR3 length: 15 residues. CDR1 and CDR2 (germline): KGHDR, SFDVKD. V lost 3 bases, J lost 7 bases, and 15 bases lay in between. The CDR3 sequence: CATSDRQVVRNEQFF. The CDR3 bases are TGTGCCACCAGTGATAGACAGGTTGTACGGAATGAGCAGTTCTTC.

The CDR3 DNA follows: TGTGCCAGCAGGGGTTTCAATGAGCAGTTCTTC. Its protein is CASRGFNEQFF. This rearrangement joins TRBV12-3 or TRBV12-4 to TRBJ2-1; D unresolved. The CDR3 is made up of 11 amino acids. Deletions cut 6 bases from V and 6 bases from J, with 6 bases between.

In this sample, this clonotype turned up a few times. The V and J genes are TRBV7-9 and TRBJ1-2; D is perhaps TRBD1 (5 bases). CDR1 SEHNR and CDR2 FQNEAQ come from the germline V gene (reference sequence). The CDR3 runs 15 residues. Trimming cost V 1 base and J 0 bases, with 9 bases left between them. CDR3 sequence (DNA): TGTGCCAGCAGCTTAGGGGGCCTAGCTAACTATGGCTACACCTTC. Its protein is CASSLGGLANYGYTF.

V gene TRBV5-6 combines with J gene TRBJ2-1; 9 bases are a match to TRBD1. Trimming took 0 bases from V and 6 from J; bases not matched to a gene: 19. CDR3 size: 20 residues. Looked up from germline, CDR1 is SGHDT and CDR2 is YYEEEE. In nucleotides, the CDR3 is TGTGCCAGCAGCTTGGGCGTTAGGACAGGGGTTCAAAATTTAGTCAATGAGCAGTTCTTC. Encoded protein: CASSLGVRTGVQNLVNEQFF.

The gene calls are TRBV19 and TRBJ2-3; no firm D call. CDR3 length equals 11 residues. Germline values: CDR1 LNHDA, CDR2 SQIVND (reference sequence). V lost 3 bases to trimming and J lost 2 bases, with 0 bases between them. The CDR3 here is CASSITDTQYF. The CDR3 DNA follows: TGTGCCAGTAGTATCACAGATACGCAGTATTTT.